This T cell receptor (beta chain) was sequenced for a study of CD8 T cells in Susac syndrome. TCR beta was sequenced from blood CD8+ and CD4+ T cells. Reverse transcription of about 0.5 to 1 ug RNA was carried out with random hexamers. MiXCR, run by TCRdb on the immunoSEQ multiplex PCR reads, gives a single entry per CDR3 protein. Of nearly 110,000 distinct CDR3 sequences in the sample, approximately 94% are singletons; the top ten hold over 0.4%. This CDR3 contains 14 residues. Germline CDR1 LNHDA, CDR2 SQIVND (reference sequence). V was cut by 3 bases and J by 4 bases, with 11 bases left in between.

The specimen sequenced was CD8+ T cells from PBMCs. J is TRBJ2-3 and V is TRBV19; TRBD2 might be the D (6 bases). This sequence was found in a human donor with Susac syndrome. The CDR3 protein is CASSIMTGADTQYF. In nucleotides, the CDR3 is TGTGCCAGTAGTATTATGACGGGAGCAGATACGCAGTATTTT.